This TCR beta chain came from a study of T cell repertoires in cytomegalovirus infection (dated by TCRdb to between 2019 and 2020). The study in broad terms: The HLA type of each donor mattered for the analysis, because public TCR beta signatures pointed to carriage of CMV infection along with the matching HLA type. Overall study results and their limits: In both this cohort and an independent roughly 350-donor cohort, the cumulative frequency of public TCR beta family members distinguished carriers of CMV infection plus the relevant HLA type. The ex vivo response was dominated by HLA-C-restricted CMV-specific TCR beta clonotypes, which also provided the single most frequent clonotype in two of eight donors.

Taken from cysteine to phenylalanine, the CDR3 has 11 residues. Only CDR3 DNA is held: 33 bases, read in frame from base 1. The trim is 7 bases for V and 7 bases for J, with a gap of 13 bases between the germline ends. CDR1 and CDR2, looked up from the germline V gene (reference sequence), are DFQATT and SNEGSKA. Sequencing was performed on an Illumina HiSeq 1500. Through fastp at Q25 and MiXCR, TCRdb rebuilt clones from the public reads, retaining in-frame beta chains. Every distinct CDR3 protein forms one entry, paired with its most common genes and DNA. The sample records under 200,000 distinct CDR3 sequences, 17% of which are singletons. In total, the top ten clones hold approximately 19% of the sample. A few counts support this clonotype. There is no known antigen for this receptor. It has no much larger one-base neighbor in the sample; base qualities were not kept.

In this chain, TRBV20-1 is recombined with TRBJ1-1; TRBD1 could be the D gene, as 5 bases match. The origin of this receptor is a human donor in good health (CMV status not recorded). Some clones in this sample may be carry-over from other donors' samples. Material: CD8+ T cells from PBMCs. The sequenced DNA: TGCAGTGTCAGGGTACTTCGTGAAGCTTTCTTT. Its amino acids are CSVRVLREAFF.